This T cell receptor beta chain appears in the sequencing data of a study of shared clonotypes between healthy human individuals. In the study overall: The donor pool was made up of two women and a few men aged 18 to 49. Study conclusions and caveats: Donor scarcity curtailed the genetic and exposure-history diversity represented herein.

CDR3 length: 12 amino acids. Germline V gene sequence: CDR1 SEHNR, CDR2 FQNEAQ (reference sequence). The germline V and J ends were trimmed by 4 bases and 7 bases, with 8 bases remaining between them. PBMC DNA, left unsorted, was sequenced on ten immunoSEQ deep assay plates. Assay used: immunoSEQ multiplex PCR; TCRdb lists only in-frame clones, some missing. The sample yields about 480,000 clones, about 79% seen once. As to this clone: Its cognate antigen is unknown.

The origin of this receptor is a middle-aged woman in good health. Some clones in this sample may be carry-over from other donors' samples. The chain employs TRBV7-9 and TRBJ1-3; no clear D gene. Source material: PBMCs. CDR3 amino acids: CASSSGGNTIYF. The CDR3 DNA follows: TGTGCCAGCAGCTCGGGCGGTAACACCATATATTTT. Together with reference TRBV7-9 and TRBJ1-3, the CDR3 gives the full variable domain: DTGVSQNPRHKITKRGQNVTFRCDPISEHNRLYWYRQTLGQGPEFLTYFQNEAQLEKSRLLSDRFSAERPKGSFSTLEIQRTEQGDSAMYLCASSSGGNTIYFGEGSWLTVV.